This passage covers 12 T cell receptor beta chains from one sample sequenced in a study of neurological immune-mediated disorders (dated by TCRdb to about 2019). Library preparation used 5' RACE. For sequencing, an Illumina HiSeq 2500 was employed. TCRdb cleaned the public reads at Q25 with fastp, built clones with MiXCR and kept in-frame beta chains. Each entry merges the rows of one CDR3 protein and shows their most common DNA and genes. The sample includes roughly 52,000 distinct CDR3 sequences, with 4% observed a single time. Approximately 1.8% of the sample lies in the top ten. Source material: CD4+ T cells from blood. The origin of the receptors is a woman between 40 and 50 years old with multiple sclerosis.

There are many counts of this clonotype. The DNA for the CDR3 is TGCAGTGTTCGCCTCCTAGCGGATGTTATTTACTCTAGCACAGATACGCAGTATTTT. The encoded protein is CSVRLLADVIYSSTDTQYF. The chain joins TRBV20-1 to TRBJ2-3; 7 bases map to TRBD2. From germline, CDR1 is DFQATT and CDR2 SNEGSKA (reference sequence). The CDR3 length is 19 residues. The ends lost 7 bases at V and 0 bases at J; junction bases unmatched: 22.

DNA of the CDR3: TGTGCCAACAGTACCGCAGGGGGCTTAGGAGATACGCAGTATTTT. This codes for CANSTAGGLGDTQYF. The chain has TRBV4-2 and TRBJ2-3, with TRBD1 matching over 8 bases. CDR3 length equals 15 residues. Trimming cost V 10 bases and J 5 bases; bases outside gene matches: 14. Germline V gene lookup returns CDR1 LGHNA and CDR2 YNFKEQ.

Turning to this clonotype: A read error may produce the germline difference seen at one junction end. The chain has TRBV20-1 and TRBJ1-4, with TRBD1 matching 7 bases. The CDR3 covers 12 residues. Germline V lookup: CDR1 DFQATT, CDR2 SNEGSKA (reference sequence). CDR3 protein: CSATGGNEKMIF. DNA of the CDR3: TGCAGTGCTACAGGGGGTAATGAAAAAATGATTTTT.

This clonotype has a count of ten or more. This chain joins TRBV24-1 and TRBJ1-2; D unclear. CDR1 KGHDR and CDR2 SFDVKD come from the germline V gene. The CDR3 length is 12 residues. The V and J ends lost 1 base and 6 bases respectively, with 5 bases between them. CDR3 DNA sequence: TGTGCCACCAGTGATTTATGGGATGGCTACACCTTC. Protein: CATSDLWDGYTF.

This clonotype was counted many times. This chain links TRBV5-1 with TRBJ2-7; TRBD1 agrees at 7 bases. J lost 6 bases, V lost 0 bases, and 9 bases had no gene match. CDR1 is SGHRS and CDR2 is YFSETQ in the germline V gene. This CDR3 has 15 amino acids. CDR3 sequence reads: CASSLGPQGVPEQYF. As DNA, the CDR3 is TGCGCCAGCAGCTTGGGCCCCCAGGGGGTCCCCGAGCAGTACTTC.

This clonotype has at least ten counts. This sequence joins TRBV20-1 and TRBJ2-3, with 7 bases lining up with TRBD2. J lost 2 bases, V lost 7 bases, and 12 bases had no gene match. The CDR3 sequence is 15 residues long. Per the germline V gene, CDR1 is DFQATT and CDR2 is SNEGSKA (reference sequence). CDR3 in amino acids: CSGGFGAGTTDTQYF. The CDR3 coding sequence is TGCAGTGGGGGGTTCGGAGCGGGGACCACAGATACGCAGTATTTT.

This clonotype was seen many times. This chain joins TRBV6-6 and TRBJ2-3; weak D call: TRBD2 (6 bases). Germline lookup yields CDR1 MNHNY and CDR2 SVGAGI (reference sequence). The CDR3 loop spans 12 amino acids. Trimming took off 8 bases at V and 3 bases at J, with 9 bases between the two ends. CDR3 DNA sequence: TGTGCCAGCCGACGGGGGACAGATACGCAGTATTTT. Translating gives CASRRGTDTQYF.

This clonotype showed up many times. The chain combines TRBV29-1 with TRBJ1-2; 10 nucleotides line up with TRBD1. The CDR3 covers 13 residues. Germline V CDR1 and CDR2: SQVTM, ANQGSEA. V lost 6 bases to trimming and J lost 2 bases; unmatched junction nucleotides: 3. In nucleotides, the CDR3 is TGCAGCGTCGGGACAGGGGAGAACTATGGCTACACCTTC. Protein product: CSVGTGENYGYTF.

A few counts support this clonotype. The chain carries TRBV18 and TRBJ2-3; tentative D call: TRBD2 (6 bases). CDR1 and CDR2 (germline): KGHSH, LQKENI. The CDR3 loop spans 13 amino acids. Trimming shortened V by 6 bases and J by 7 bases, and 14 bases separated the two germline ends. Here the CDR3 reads CASSTGGGNTQYF. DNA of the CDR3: TGTGCCAGCTCGACTGGGGGAGGAAATACGCAGTATTTT.

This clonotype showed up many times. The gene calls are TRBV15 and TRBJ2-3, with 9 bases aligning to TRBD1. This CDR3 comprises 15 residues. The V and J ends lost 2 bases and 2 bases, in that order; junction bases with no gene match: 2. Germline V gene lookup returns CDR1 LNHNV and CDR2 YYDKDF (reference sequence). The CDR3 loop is CATSRRTGDTDTQYF. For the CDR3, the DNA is TGTGCCACCAGCAGAAGGACAGGGGACACAGATACGCAGTATTTT.

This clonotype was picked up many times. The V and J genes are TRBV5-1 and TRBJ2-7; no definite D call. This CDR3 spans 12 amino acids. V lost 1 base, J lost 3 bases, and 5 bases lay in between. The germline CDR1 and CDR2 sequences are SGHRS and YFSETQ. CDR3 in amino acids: CASSLTFYEQYF. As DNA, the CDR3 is TGCGCCAGCAGCTTGACCTTCTACGAGCAGTACTTC. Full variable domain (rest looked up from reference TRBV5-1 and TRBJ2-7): KAGVTQTPRYLIKTRGQQVTLSCSPISGHRSVSWYQQTPGQGLQFLFEYFSETQRNKGNFPGRFSGRQFSNSRSEMNVSTLELGDSALYLCASSLTFYEQYFGPGTRLTVT.

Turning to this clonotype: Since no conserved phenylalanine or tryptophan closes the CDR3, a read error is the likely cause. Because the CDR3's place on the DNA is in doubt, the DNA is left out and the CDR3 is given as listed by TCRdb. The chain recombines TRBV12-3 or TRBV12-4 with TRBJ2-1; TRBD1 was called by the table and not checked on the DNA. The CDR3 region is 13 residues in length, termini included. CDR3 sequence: CASTTQGRGEKFL.